Listed here are 5 T cell receptor beta chains from one sample, sequenced in a study of beta chain features in type 1 diabetes. Study-level points and caveats: The study found moderately but significantly shorter TCRB CDR3s in all four CD4+ subsets of Type 1 diabetes patients.

Isolated RNA was reverse transcribed in full, so expressed TCRB transcripts were sequenced. Using immunoSEQ multiplex PCR, the repertoire was profiled, and TCRdb retains in-frame clones only, with some absent. The sample holds over 600,000 clones; 9.5% to 15% are singletons and the top ten take over 0.1%. These receptors have no known antigen. Sequenced sample: naive CD4+ T cells from blood. These receptor sequences come from a man aged 25-45 years with type 1 diabetes.

This clone appeared a few times. The V call is TRBV2, the J call TRBJ1-2, with TRBD1 as a possible D gene (6 bases). V lost 4 bases and J lost 6, with 18 bases in between. This CDR3 region has 15 residues. Germline CDR1 and CDR2: SNHLY and FYNNEI. The CDR3 region has the DNA TGTGCCAGCAGTGTCGACAGGCCAGGGAGAAATGGCTACACCTTC. Amino acids: CASSVDRPGRNGYTF.

The chain has TRBV30 and TRBJ1-6, with a weak D call TRBD1 (5 bases). The germline gives CDR1 GTSNPN, CDR2 SVGIG (reference sequence). Trimming cost V 1 base and J 11 bases, with 12 bases left between them. The CDR3 spans 13 residues. In DNA form, the CDR3 reads TGTGCCTGGAGTGCTTCCCGGGGGGCACCCCTCCACTTT. Its translation: CAWSASRGAPLHF.

The rearrangement joins TRBV25-1 to TRBJ1-2, with 7 bases aligning to TRBD1. This CDR3 region has 14 residues. The J segment lost 4 bases and the V segment lost 6 bases, leaving 8 bases of the junction unmatched. Germline CDR1 reads MGHDK; CDR2 reads SYGVNS. The CDR3 DNA reads as TGTGCCAGCAGCTCTCTGACAGGGAGCTATGGCTACACCTTC. Translated, it gives CASSSLTGSYGYTF.

This clone was seen only a few times. This chain links TRBV11-3 with TRBJ2-7; possibly TRBD1 or TRBD2 for D (5 bases each). This CDR3 has 13 amino acids. V was shortened by 6 bases and J by 6 bases, with 15 bases between the two germline ends. Per the germline V gene, CDR1 is SGHNT and CDR2 is YENEEA. CDR3 sequence (DNA): TGTGCCAGCAGTAAGGTGAGGGGTGTCGAGCAGTACTTC. Translated, it gives CASSKVRGVEQYF.

A few counts support this clone. This CDR3 reads CASSLLSAEGNTIYF. CDR3 nucleotide sequence: TGTGCCAGCAGCCTGCTCTCGGCAGAAGGAAACACCATATATTTT. V and J are TRBV7-9 and TRBJ1-3; unclear D gene. This CDR3 is built from 15 residues. The germline CDR1 and CDR2 sequences are SEHNR and FQNEAQ (reference sequence). Trimming removed 5 bases from V and 4 bases from J, with 15 bases in between. Variable domain in full (rest from reference TRBV7-9 and TRBJ1-3): DTGVSQNPRHKITKRGQNVTFRCDPISEHNRLYWYRQTLGQGPEFLTYFQNEAQLEKSRLLSDRFSAERPKGSFSTLEIQRTEQGDSAMYLCASSLLSAEGNTIYFGEGSWLTVV.